A single sample gave rise to the 10 T cell receptor beta chains below, sequenced in a study of regulatory T cells in long-lasting Graves disease. Arm-PCR of CDR3 regions and iRepertoire HTBI primers were used to build TCR beta libraries. TCRdb re-derived calls from the multiplex PCR reads in MiXCR, one entry per CDR3 protein. The sample holds 300,000 to 350,000 distinct CDR3 sequences, less than 20% seen once. Time point reported: persistent/refractory GD, antithyroid drugs over 5 years with positive TRAb. The authors made the TCR library using RNA they extracted from PBMCs. The material sequenced was peripheral blood mononuclear cells (PBMCs), taken when the disease was refractory, from a patient treated with antithyroid drugs. All receptors derive from a female donor with Graves disease.

The rearrangement joins TRBV19 to TRBJ2-6; perhaps TRBD2 as D (6 bases). Trimming cost V 3 bases and J 3 bases, with 21 bases left between them. The CDR3 runs to 19 residues. The germline V gene encodes CDR1 LNHDA and CDR2 SQIVND (reference sequence). The CDR3 loop is CASSIRGGVVTSGANVLTF. The CDR3 nucleotides are TGTGCCAGTAGTATCCGAGGAGGGGTGGTGACAAGTGGGGCCAACGTCCTGACTTTC.

This clonotype was seen a handful of times. CDR3 sequence (DNA): TGTGCCAGCAGCTTGGTGGACAGGGTCGGCTATGGCTACACCTTC. This sequence encodes CASSLVDRVGYGYTF. The V call is TRBV5-4, the J call TRBJ1-2; 8 nucleotides align to TRBD1. CDR3 length equals 15 residues. Germline V gene sequence: CDR1 SGHNT, CDR2 YYREEE (reference sequence). V lost 0 bases and J lost 4; bases outside the gene matches: 5.

This clonotype occurred many times. The chain recombines TRBV28 with TRBJ2-7, with D possibly TRBD1 on 5 matching bases. This CDR3 has 13 amino acids. The germline V gene encodes CDR1 MDHEN and CDR2 SYDVKM. The V end was cut by 11 bases, the J end by 3 bases, with 17 bases between. This chain's CDR3 is CALQRSGRYEQYF. CDR3 DNA: TGTGCCCTACAAAGGTCAGGGCGCTACGAGCAGTACTTC.

The chain recombines TRBV7-9 with TRBJ2-7; 10 bases agree with TRBD2. V trimming: 1 base; J trimming: 6 bases; junction bases outside the gene matches: 12. CDR3 length: 17 residues. The germline V gene encodes CDR1 SEHNR and CDR2 FQNEAQ (reference sequence). The CDR3 nucleotides are TGTGCCAGCAGCTTAGGTCTAGCGGGAGTAACTTTCGCCGAGCAGTACTTC. Protein sequence: CASSLGLAGVTFAEQYF.

This sequence joins TRBV25-1 and TRBJ1-1; 9 bases line up with TRBD1. The J segment lost 1 base and the V segment lost 7 bases, leaving 4 bases of the junction unmatched. Germline V lookup: CDR1 MGHDK, CDR2 SYGVNS. This CDR3 contains 14 residues. The CDR3 protein is CASKPTGGNTEAFF. In DNA, the CDR3 is TGTGCCAGCAAACCGACAGGGGGGAACACTGAAGCTTTCTTT.

This chain joins TRBV9 and TRBJ1-1, with D tentatively TRBD1 (6 bases). The germline gives CDR1 SGDLS, CDR2 YYNGEE. The V end was cut by 4 bases, the J end by 1 base, with 17 bases between. The CDR3 runs to 16 residues. The CDR3 DNA reads as TGTGCCAGCAGCAAAGCAACAGGGTTGGCGAACACTGAAGCTTTCTTT. Translating gives CASSKATGLANTEAFF. Variable domain in full (rest from reference TRBV9 and TRBJ1-1): DSGVTQTPKHLITATGQRVTLRCSPRSGDLSVYWYQQSLDQGLQFLIQYYNGEERAKGNILERFSAQQFPDLHSELNLSSLELGDSALYFCASSKATGLANTEAFFGQGTRLTVV.

The chain couples TRBV7-9 to TRBJ1-4; D uncertain. Germline V gene sequence: CDR1 SEHNR, CDR2 FQNEAQ (reference sequence). This CDR3 contains 11 residues. Trimming cost V 5 bases and J 8 bases, with 6 bases left between them. CDR3 sequence (DNA): TGTGCCAGCAGCAAGAGGGAAAAACTGTTTTTT. Translation: CASSKREKLFF. The full variable domain, its missing parts supplied by reference TRBV7-9 and TRBJ1-4, is DTGVSQNPRHKITKRGQNVTFRCDPISEHNRLYWYRQTLGQGPEFLTYFQNEAQLEKSRLLSDRFSAERPKGSFSTLEIQRTEQGDSAMYLCASSKREKLFFGSGTQLSVL.

This clonotype has ten or more counts. The chain joins TRBV20-1 to TRBJ1-2; D not certain. V gave up 3 bases and J gave up 4 bases, with 12 bases separating them. CDR3 length: 13 residues. Germline V CDR1 and CDR2: DFQATT, SNEGSKA (reference sequence). The CDR3 spells CSASHQGSYGYTF. The CDR3 DNA is TGCAGTGCTAGCCATCAAGGGTCCTATGGCTACACCTTC.

This clonotype has a handful of counts. This chain connects TRBV5-6 to TRBJ2-4; 8 bases line up with TRBD1. J lost 8 bases, V lost 5 bases, and 9 bases had no gene match. CDR3 length equals 14 residues. From germline, CDR1 is SGHDT and CDR2 YYEEEE. The CDR3 DNA follows: TGTGCCAGCAGAGATCGACAGGGGTTGTACATTCAGTACTTC. Its protein is CASRDRQGLYIQYF.

This clonotype has a count of ten or more. The chain links TRBV6-1 to TRBJ1-1; D ambiguous. The CDR3 totals 14 residues. V dropped 5 bases and J dropped 4 bases, with 14 bases sitting between them. CDR1 and CDR2 (germline): MNHNS, SASEGT. The CDR3 nucleotides are TGTGCCAGCAGTAGTTGGAGGGTTGGCACTGAAGCTTTCTTT. Protein product: CASSSWRVGTEAFF.